The rows below give T cell receptor beta chains drawn from one sample of a study of blood T cells in healthy people across ages. TCRdb processed the 5' RACE reads anew with MiXCR; each CDR3 protein has one entry. The sample has around 1,900,000 distinct CDR3 sequences; 30% to 40% are singletons. The sequencing input was blood. All receptors come from a human donor in good health. The conserved cysteine and the conserved F or W are not part of the CDR3 here. The D gene is left open where the match is weak.

>TRBV29-1|.|TRBJ1-2
SVDRYYGYT
>TRBV5-1|.|TRBJ1-4
ASSLVQGRSNEKLF
>TRBV7-2|TRBD2|TRBJ2-5
ASAPGGNQETQY
>TRBV15|TRBD1|TRBJ2-1
ATSAEYEGQGAGEQF
>TRBV7-3|.|TRBJ2-5
ASSRKGRETQY
>TRBV28|.|TRBJ2-7
ASSELTGSLAYEQY
>TRBV6-1|.|TRBJ2-3
ASSLPLPELPGLPSTDTQY
>TRBV5-1|.|TRBJ1-1
ASSGTYVREAF
>TRBV7-2|.|TRBJ2-7
ASSLIGRRYEQY
>TRBV6-2/TRBV6-3|TRBD1|TRBJ1-5
ASSPGGQGDQPQH
>TRBV10-3|.|TRBJ2-3
AISEGQTGSTDTQY
>TRBV29-1|TRBD1|TRBJ2-1
SVIQVRQGANEQF
>TRBV14|.|TRBJ1-2
ASSRDILPGGYT
>TRBV3-1|.|TRBJ2-7
ASSTIYREQSYEQY
>TRBV5-1|TRBD2|TRBJ2-3
ASSKGLAGGQHTQY
>TRBV5-6|TRBD2|TRBJ2-6
ASRVGLGLAGGRGANVLT
>TRBV9|.|TRBJ1-1
ASSVIGEGAEAF
>TRBV27|TRBD2|TRBJ2-7
ASSPRTSGGPTYEQY
>TRBV20-1|TRBD2|.
SATGTSGSSYNEQY
>TRBV4-1|TRBD2|TRBJ2-4
ASSQREGNIQY
>TRBV4-1|.|TRBJ2-7
ASEDLQGSAEQY
>TRBV5-8|.|TRBJ2-7
ASSLIGKGGSREQY
>TRBV6-5|.|TRBJ2-7
ASSYSSGTYEQY
>TRBV7-2|.|TRBJ2-7
ASSLEHVMYEQY
>TRBV29-1|.|TRBJ1-2
STHDRGTNYGYT
>TRBV5-1|.|TRBJ1-1
ASSLVDSRGTEAF
>TRBV7-8|.|TRBJ2-1
ASSFSSAGAIYNEQF
>TRBV6-6|.|TRBJ2-2
ASSPGAELNTGELF
>TRBV27|.|TRBJ1-2
ASSLVVGSVNYGYT
>TRBV18|TRBD1|TRBJ1-5
ASSPQGQNQPQH
>TRBV9|.|TRBJ1-1
ASSVVQSNTEAF
>TRBV29-1|.|TRBJ2-7
SVVADEQY
>TRBV24-1|.|TRBJ2-1
ATSDFRAGDEQF
>TRBV12-3/TRBV12-4|.|TRBJ1-2
ASGQWGGGNYGYT
>TRBV29-1|.|TRBJ2-3
SVVRGMKDTQY
>TRBV20-1|TRBD1|TRBJ2-7
SAREDRGWSEQY
>TRBV29-1|.|TRBJ1-1
SVDSPPNTEAF
>TRBV29-1|TRBD2|TRBJ2-1
SVLSGGLYNEQF
>TRBV25-1|.|.
ASSSMTDGKSQETQY
>TRBV3-1|TRBD2|TRBJ2-2
ASTQPGGGELF
>TRBV20-1|.|TRBJ2-5
SAREVELMETQY
>TRBV29-1|TRBD2|TRBJ2-3
SVAGSLLSTDTQY
>TRBV4-3|.|TRBJ2-1
ASSRDAGVESYNEQF
>TRBV7-2|TRBD1|TRBJ2-7
ASSPLTGVYEQY
>TRBV4-1|.|TRBJ2-1
ASSQLLTQGRQF
>TRBV20-1|.|TRBJ2-7
SAQEVHSPYEQY
>TRBV9|.|TRBJ2-1
ASSTDSSNEQF
>TRBV2|.|TRBJ2-7
ASKGGRYEQY
>TRBV20-1|.|TRBJ1-1
SARSTWSEAF